The clone carrying this T cell receptor (beta chain) was counted between two and nine times. These data originate in a study of blood T cell repertoires in COVID-19. Across the whole study: Sites in the United States, Italy and Spain provided acute and convalescent COVID-19 samples.

In the authors' workflow: Amplification of reference gene primers was used by the study to estimate nucleated cell counts. Method: immunoSEQ multiplex PCR; TCRdb's copy keeps in-frame clones and lacks some. V and J calls and clone size follow that table, whereas D and trimming were derived from the DNA. The sample lists under 25,000 clones; about nine tenths were seen once. Sequencing used peripheral blood. This receptor was identified in an older man in a cohort sampled during active COVID-19.

CDR3 bases: TGTGCCAGTAGTGCGGGACAGGGGGCGAAGAAATATACGCAGTATTTT. It yields the protein CASSAGQGAKKYTQYF. The chain carries TRBV19 and TRBJ2-3, with 12 bases fitting TRBD1. CDR1 and CDR2 from the germline V gene are LNHDA and SQIVND (reference sequence). The CDR3 covers 16 residues. J gave up 7 bases and V 5 bases, and 10 bases lay outside the gene matches.